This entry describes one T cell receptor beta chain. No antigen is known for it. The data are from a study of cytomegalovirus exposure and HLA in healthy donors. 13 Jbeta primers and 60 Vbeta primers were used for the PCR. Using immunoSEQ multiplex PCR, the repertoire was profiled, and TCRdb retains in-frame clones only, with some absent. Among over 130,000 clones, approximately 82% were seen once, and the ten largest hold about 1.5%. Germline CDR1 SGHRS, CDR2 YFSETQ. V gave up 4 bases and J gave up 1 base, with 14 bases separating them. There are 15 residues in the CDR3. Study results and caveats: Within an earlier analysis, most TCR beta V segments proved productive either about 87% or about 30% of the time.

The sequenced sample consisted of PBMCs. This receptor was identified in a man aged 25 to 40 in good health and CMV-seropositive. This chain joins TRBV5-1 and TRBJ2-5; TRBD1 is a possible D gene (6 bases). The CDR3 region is CASSAIDRIQETQYF. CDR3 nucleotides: TGCGCCAGCAGCGCCATCGACAGGATCCAAGAGACCCAGTACTTC.